This T cell receptor (beta chain) is from a study of T-cell reconstitution after alpha-beta-depleted transplantation in children. Preparation of the TCRbeta library used unique molecular identifiers. Via MiXCR, TCRdb re-called the PCR reads, giving one row per CDR3 protein. The repertoire holds 280,000 or so distinct CDR3 sequences, around a tenth seen once, with roughly a quarter in the top ten. In its sample, this clonotype was seen many times. The CDR3 is 11 residues long. Trimming left V 4 bases short and J 6 bases short, with 5 bases between. In germline, CDR1 is SEHNR, CDR2 FQNEAQ (reference sequence).

The chain combines TRBV7-9 with TRBJ2-3, with no clear D. Sequenced material: peripheral blood, taken 180 days after TCRalphabeta/CD19-depleted stem cell transplant. The sequence came from a male patient under 10 years old who had a stem cell transplant for chronic granulomatous disease, so the T cells may come from the graft donor. CDR3 loop: CASSWVDTQYF. The CDR3 bases are TGTGCCAGCAGCTGGGTTGATACGCAGTATTTT.